Following are 8 T cell receptor beta chains from one sample sequenced in a study of PD-1 blockade in classical Hodgkin lymphoma. Repertoires were generated with immunoSEQ multiplex PCR, while TCRdb's copy carries only in-frame clones and drops some. The data show roughly 41,000 clones, roughly 80% seen once. Exposure to brentuximab vedotin varied, and each patient had relapsed following autologous stem cell transplantation. The sequencing used peripheral blood mononuclear cells (PBMCs), collected at baseline. The origin of the receptors is a human donor with classical Hodgkin lymphoma.

This clone was seen a few times. The V gene is TRBV18, the J gene TRBJ2-4; D remains ambiguous. Germline lookup yields CDR1 KGHSH and CDR2 LQKENI. Trimming removed 3 bases at V and 0 bases at J, with 12 bases between. The CDR3 runs 16 residues. The CDR3 DNA reads as TGTGCCAGCTCACCCTTACTTCTAGGAGCCAAAAACATTCAGTACTTC. Translation: CASSPLLLGAKNIQYF.

This rearrangement joins TRBV11-3 to TRBJ1-2, with 9 nucleotides matching TRBD1. The CDR3 is 15 amino acids. Per the germline V gene, CDR1 is SGHNT and CDR2 is YENEEA. The V segment lost 5 bases and the J segment 5 bases; nucleotides outside the gene matches: 9. This chain's CDR3 is CASSPSGTGTYGYTF. The CDR3 nucleotides read TGTGCCAGCAGCCCCTCGGGGACAGGGACGTATGGCTACACCTTC.

V and J are TRBV27 and TRBJ2-3; tentative D call: TRBD1 (6 bases). V was trimmed by 6 bases and J by 1 base, leaving 11 bases between them. The CDR3 totals 14 residues. Per the germline V gene, CDR1 is MNHEY and CDR2 is SMNVEV (reference sequence). This CDR3 reads CASSSPGGTDTQYF. The CDR3 DNA reads as TGTGCCAGCAGCAGTCCAGGGGGCACAGATACGCAGTATTTT.

This clone was seen once. The chain is built from TRBV7-9 and TRBJ1-3; TRBD1 agrees at 8 bases. V shed 3 bases and J 5 bases; nucleotides not matched to a gene: 9. This CDR3 has 16 amino acids. Germline-derived CDR1 and CDR2 are SEHNR and FQNEAQ (reference sequence). The CDR3 DNA follows: TGTGCCAGCAGCTTTCAGTCAGGGGGCAAAAGAAACACCATATATTTT. As protein: CASSFQSGGKRNTIYF.

The chain joins TRBV27 to TRBJ2-1; D perhaps matches TRBD2 (5 bases). V lost 2 bases and J lost 9, with 17 bases in between. CDR3 length: 15 residues. Looked up from germline, CDR1 is MNHEY and CDR2 is SMNVEV (reference sequence). The CDR3 is CASSLASGKTFEQFF. In DNA form, the CDR3 reads TGTGCCAGCAGTTTAGCCAGCGGAAAGACTTTTGAGCAGTTCTTC.

The chain joins TRBV30 to TRBJ2-2; 7 nucleotides agree with TRBD1. V dropped 2 bases and J dropped 8; count of bases not matched to a gene: 17. The V gene's germline CDR1 is GTSNPN and CDR2 SVGIG (reference sequence). The CDR3 contains 17 residues. In DNA form, the CDR3 reads TGTGCCTGGAGTACCGATCAGGGGGTAGCAGGTAGTGGGGAGCTGTTTTTT. Translated, it gives CAWSTDQGVAGSGELFF.

Turning to this clone: This may arise from a read error, as a much more abundant clone is one base away. The V and J genes are TRBV6-5 and TRBJ1-5; D remains ambiguous. V lost 0 bases to trimming and J lost 6 bases, with 3 bases between them. The CDR3 has 12 residues. Germline-derived CDR1 and CDR2 are MNHEY and SVGAGI. In nucleotides, the CDR3 is TGTGCCAGCAGTTACTCCGCTCAGCCCCAGCATTTT. Translation gives CASSYSAQPQHF.

The chain has TRBV6-6 and TRBJ2-1; D not certain. Deletions cut 5 bases from V and 6 bases from J, with 8 bases between. The CDR3 consists of 12 residues. CDR1 is MNHNY and CDR2 is SVGAGI in the germline V gene (reference sequence). The CDR3 region has the DNA TGTGCCAGCAGTGCCCGGATCAATGAGCAGTTCTTC. Amino acids: CASSARINEQFF.